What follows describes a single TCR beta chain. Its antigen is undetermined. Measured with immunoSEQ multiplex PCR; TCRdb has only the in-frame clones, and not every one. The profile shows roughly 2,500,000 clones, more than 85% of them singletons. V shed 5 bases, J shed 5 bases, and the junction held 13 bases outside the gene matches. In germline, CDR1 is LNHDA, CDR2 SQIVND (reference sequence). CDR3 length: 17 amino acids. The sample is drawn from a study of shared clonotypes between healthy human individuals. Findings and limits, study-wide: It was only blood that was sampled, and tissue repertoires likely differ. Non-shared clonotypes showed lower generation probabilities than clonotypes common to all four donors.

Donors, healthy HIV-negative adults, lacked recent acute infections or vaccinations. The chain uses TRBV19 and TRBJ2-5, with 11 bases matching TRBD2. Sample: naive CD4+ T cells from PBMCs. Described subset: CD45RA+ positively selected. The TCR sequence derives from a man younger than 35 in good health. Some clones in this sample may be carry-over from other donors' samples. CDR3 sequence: CASSSPGLAGGLETQYF. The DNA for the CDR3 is TGTGCCAGTAGTTCCCCAGGGTTAGCGGGAGGGCTGGAGACCCAGTACTTC.